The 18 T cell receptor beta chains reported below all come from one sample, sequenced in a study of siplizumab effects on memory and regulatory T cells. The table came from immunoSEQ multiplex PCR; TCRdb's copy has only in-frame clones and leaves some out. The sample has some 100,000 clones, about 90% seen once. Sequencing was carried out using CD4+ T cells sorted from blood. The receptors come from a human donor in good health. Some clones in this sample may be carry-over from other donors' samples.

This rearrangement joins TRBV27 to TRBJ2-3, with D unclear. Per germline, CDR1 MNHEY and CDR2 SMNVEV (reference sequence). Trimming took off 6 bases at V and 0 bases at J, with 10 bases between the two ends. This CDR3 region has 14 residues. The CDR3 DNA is TGTGCCAGCAGATCTGCTCTGAGCACAGATACGCAGTATTTT. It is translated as CASRSALSTDTQYF.

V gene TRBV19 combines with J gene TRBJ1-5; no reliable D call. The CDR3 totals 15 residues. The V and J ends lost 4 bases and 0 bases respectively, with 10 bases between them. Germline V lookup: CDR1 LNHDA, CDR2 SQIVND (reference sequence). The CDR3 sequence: CASSTPQVSNQPQHF. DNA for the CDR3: TGTGCCAGTAGTACCCCCCAGGTTAGCAATCAGCCCCAGCATTTT.

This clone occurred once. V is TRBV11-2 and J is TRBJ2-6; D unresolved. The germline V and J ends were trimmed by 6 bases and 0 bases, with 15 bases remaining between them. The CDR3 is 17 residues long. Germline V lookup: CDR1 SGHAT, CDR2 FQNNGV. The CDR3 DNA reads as TGTGCCAGCAGTAGGGAATGGGGTGGCTCTGGGGCCAACGTCCTGACTTTC. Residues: CASSREWGGSGANVLTF. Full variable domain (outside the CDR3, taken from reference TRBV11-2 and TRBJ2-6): EAGVAQSPRYKIIEKRQSVAFWCNPISGHATLYWYQQILGQGPKLLIQFQNNGVVDDSQLPKDRFSAERLKGVDSTLKIQPAKLEDSAVYLCASSREWGGSGANVLTFGAGSRLTVL.

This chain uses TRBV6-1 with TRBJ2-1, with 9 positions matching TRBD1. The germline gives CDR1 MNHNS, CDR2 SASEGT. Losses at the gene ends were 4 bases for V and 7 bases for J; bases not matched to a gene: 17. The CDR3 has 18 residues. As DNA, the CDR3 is TGTGCCAGCAGTGGCCCGGGACAGGGAGTCCGAATTCTGAATGAGCAGTTCTTC. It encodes CASSGPGQGVRILNEQFF.

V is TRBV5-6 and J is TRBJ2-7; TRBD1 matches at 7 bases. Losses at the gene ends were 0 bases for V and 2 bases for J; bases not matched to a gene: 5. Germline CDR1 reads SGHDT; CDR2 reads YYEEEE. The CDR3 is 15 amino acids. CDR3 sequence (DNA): TGTGCCAGCAGCTTGGGACAGGGCCTACCCTACGAGCAGTACTTC. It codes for CASSLGQGLPYEQYF.

CDR3 DNA: TGTGCCAGCAGTTACACCCAACAGGGGGCGCGATACGAGCAGTACTTC. Translation gives CASSYTQQGARYEQYF. The chain carries TRBV6-6 and TRBJ2-5; 9 bases match TRBD1. The J call could be wrong; TRBJ2-7 is a better fit for the DNA end. The CDR3 is made up of 16 amino acids. Germline values: CDR1 MNHNY, CDR2 SVGAGI (reference sequence).

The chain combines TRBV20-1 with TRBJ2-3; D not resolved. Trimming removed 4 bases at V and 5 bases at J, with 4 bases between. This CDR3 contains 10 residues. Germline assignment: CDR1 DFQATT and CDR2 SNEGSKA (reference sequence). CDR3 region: CSATVDTQYF. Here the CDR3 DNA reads TGCAGTGCTACGGTAGATACGCAGTATTTT.

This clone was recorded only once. The CDR3 sequence is CASSPDYSSGANVLTF. The CDR3 DNA follows: TGTGCCAGCAGTCCCGACTACAGCTCTGGGGCCAACGTCCTGACTTTC. The chain combines TRBV2 with TRBJ2-6; weak D call: TRBD2 (5 bases). The CDR3 spans 16 residues. Germline CDR1 SNHLY, CDR2 FYNNEI. Trimming left V 5 bases short and J 0 bases short, with 11 bases between.

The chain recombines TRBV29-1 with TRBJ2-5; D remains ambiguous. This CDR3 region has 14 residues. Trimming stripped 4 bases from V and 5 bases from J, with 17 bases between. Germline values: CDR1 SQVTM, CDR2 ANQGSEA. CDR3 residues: CSVVRAGPTETQYF. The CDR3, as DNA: TGCAGCGTTGTAAGGGCCGGACCGACGGAGACCCAGTACTTC.

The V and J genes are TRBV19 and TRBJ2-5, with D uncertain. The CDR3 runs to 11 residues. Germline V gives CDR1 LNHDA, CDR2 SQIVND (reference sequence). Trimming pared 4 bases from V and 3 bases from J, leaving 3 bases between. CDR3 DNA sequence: TGTGCCAGTAGTACTAAAGAGACCCAGTACTTC. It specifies CASSTKETQYF.

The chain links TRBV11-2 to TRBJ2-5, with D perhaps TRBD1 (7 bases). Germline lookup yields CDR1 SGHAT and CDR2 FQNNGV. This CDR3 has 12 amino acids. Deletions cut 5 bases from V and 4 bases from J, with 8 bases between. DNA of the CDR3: TGTGCCAGCAGCCAGGGGGGAGAGACCCAGTACTTC. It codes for CASSQGGETQYF.

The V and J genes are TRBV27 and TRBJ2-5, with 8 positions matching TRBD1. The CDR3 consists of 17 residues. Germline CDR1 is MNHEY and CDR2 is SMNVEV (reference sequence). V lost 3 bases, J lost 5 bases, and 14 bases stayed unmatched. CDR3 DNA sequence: TGTGCCAGCAGTTTGCAAACGGGGCAGGGGGCACGGGAGACCCAGTACTTC. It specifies CASSLQTGQGARETQYF.

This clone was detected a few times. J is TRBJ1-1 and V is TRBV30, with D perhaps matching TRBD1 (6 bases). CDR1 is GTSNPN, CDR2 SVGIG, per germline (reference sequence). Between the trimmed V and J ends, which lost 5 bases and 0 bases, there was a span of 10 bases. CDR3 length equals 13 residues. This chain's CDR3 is CAWAGHLNTEAFF. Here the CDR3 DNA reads TGTGCCTGGGCGGGACACCTGAACACTGAAGCTTTCTTT.

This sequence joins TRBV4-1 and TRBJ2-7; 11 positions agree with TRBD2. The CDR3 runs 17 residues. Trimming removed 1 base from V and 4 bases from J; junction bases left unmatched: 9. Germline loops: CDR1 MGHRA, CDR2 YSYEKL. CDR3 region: CASSQVVGTSGSYEQYF. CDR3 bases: TGCGCCAGCAGCCAAGTGGTCGGTACTAGCGGGAGTTACGAGCAGTACTTC.

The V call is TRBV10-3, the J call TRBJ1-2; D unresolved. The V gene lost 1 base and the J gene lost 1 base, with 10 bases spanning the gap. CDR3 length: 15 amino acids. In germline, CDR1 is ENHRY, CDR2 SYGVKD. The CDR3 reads CAISEFGSNNYGYTF. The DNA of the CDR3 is TGTGCCATCAGTGAGTTTGGATCTAATAACTATGGCTACACCTTC.

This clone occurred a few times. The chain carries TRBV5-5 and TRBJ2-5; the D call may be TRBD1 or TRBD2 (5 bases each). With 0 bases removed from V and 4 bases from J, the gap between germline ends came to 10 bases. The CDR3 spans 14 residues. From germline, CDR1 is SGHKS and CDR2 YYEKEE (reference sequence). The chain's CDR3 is CASSLDGTRETQYF. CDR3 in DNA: TGTGCCAGCAGCTTGGATGGGACGAGAGAGACCCAGTACTTC.

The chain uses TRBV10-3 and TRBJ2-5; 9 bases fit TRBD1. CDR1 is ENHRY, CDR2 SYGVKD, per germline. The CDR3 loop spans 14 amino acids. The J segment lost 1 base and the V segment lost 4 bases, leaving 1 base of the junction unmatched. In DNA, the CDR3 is TGTGCCATCAGTGGGGGACAGGGCCAAGAGACCCAGTACTTC. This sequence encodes CAISGGQGQETQYF.

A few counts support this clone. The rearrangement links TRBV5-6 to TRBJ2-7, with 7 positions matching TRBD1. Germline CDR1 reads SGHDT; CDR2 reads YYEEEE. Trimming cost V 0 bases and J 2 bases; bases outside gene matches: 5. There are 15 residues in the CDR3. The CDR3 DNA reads TGTGCCAGCAGCTTGGGACAGGGCCTAACCTACGAGCAGTACTTC. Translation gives CASSLGQGLTYEQYF.